Included here is one T cell receptor beta chain sequence, with context. What it binds is not known. The data stem from a study of T-cell memory formation after mild COVID-19. Across the whole study: Clusters were largely donor specific. General study findings and limits: Among contracting clones, CD4+ were mainly CM/EM and CD8+ enriched in EMRA. SARS-CoV-2 specificity of second-wave clones peaking day 37 was unconfirmed. Memory sampled before infection contained some responding clones, suggesting cross-reactive memory joined.

Each CDR3 protein gets one entry after TCRdb re-called the 5' RACE reads with MiXCR. The sample consists of 120,000 to 150,000 distinct CDR3 sequences, roughly 6.3% of them appearing once. The receptor was isolated from an adult woman who had mild COVID-19 (a few samples of this study predate the infection). Cell type and time point are not known. What was sequenced was PBMCs or a T cell subset sorted from them (not recorded which).

The DNA of the CDR3 is TGCGCCAGCAGCGACCCTAGCGGGTCCTACAATGAGCAGTTCTTC. This translates into CASSDPSGSYNEQFF. The rearrangement joins TRBV5-1 to TRBJ2-1, with 8 bases identical to TRBD2. The J segment lost 1 base and the V segment lost 4 bases, leaving 4 bases of the junction unmatched. CDR1 and CDR2 from the germline V gene are SGHRS and YFSETQ. CDR3 length: 15 residues.